This TCR beta chain was captured in a study of cytomegalovirus exposure and HLA in healthy donors. Study at large: The roughly 670 first-cohort repertoires and the 120 or so validation repertoires shared the same platform, a later analysis reported.

Study findings and constraints: Listed as cytomegalovirus-associated were over 150 TCR beta chains. The classifier reportedly diagnosed cytomegalovirus status with high specificity and sensitivity.

A roughly 120-subject validation cohort, separate from the approximately 670-subject first cohort, supplied the donors. A remark on this clone: Its specificity is unknown.

Using immunoSEQ multiplex PCR, the repertoire was profiled, and TCRdb retains in-frame clones only, with some absent. The profile shows roughly 150,000 clones, approximately 86% of them singletons. This CDR3 comprises 14 residues. Looked up from germline, CDR1 is MNHEY and CDR2 is SVGAGI. With 6 bases clipped from V and 5 bases from J, the junction kept 7 bases outside the gene matches. The rearrangement joins TRBV6-5 to TRBJ1-2, with 9 bases fitting TRBD1. Sequenced material: PBMCs. The TCR originated in a man aged 25 to 40 in good health and CMV-seropositive. DNA for the CDR3: TGTGCCAGCAGACTCGGGACAGGGACTTATGGCTACACCTTC. Its protein is CASRLGTGTYGYTF.